The clone carrying this TCR beta chain has ten or more counts. This sample is drawn from a study of early T cells in non-severe SARS-CoV-2 infection. MiXCR, run by TCRdb on the 5' RACE reads, gives a single entry per CDR3 protein. The data show some 89,000 distinct CDR3 sequences, approximately 11% seen once. V lost 5 bases, J lost 7 bases, and 12 bases lay in between. The CDR3 is 12 amino acids. The germline gives CDR1 SQVTM, CDR2 ANQGSEA. The receptor comes from an adult who was a healthcare worker with PCR-confirmed SARS-CoV-2 infection or an uninfected control (not recorded which). This rearrangement joins TRBV29-1 to TRBJ2-4, with D perhaps matching TRBD1 (7 bases). This sample comprised whole blood, obtained at baseline. The CDR3 protein is CSVYPGGNIQYF. DNA for the CDR3: TGCAGCGTTTACCCAGGGGGGAACATTCAGTACTTC.